This TCR beta chain came from a study of T cell repertoires in cytomegalovirus infection. CDR3 length equals 14 residues. The germline V gene encodes CDR1 LGHNA and CDR2 YNFKEQ. V lost 0 bases and J lost 2, with 8 bases in between. MiXCR, applied by TCRdb to the reads, yields one record per CDR3 protein. This sample has some 440,000 distinct CDR3 sequences; around 32% occur once, and the top ten carry about an eighth. The sequence derives from a human donor in good health (CMV status not recorded). Some clones in this sample may be carry-over from other donors' samples. The chain uses TRBV4-2 and TRBJ2-7, with D unresolved. Sequencing input: PBMCs. The CDR3 region is CASSQDLGPYEQYF. As DNA, the CDR3 is TGTGCCAGCAGCCAAGATCTGGGCCCCTACGAGCAGTACTTC.